One sample yielded the 14 T cell receptor beta chains listed below, sequenced in a study of T cell responses to AZD1222 COVID-19 vaccine. Sequencing was performed with immunoSEQ multiplex PCR; in TCRdb, only in-frame clones are kept and a portion is missing. The sample shows approximately 80,000 clones, approximately 90% of them seen only once. Material: peripheral blood, obtained 28 days after the second AZD1222 dose. These receptors were collected from an adult who received the AZD1222 COVID-19 vaccine.

V is TRBV28 and J is TRBJ1-4; TRBD1 aligns across 11 bases. The germline CDR1 and CDR2 sequences are MDHEN and SYDVKM. With 5 bases clipped from V and 10 bases from J, the junction kept 9 bases outside the gene matches. This CDR3 is built from 15 residues. The CDR3 spells CASSPADRGRRKLFF. The DNA of the CDR3 is TGTGCCAGCAGTCCGGCGGACAGGGGGCGCCGAAAACTGTTTTTT.

The V call is TRBV5-1, the J call TRBJ1-1; D may be TRBD1 (5 bases). CDR3 length: 15 residues. The germline V gene encodes CDR1 SGHRS and CDR2 YFSETQ. Trimming stripped 4 bases from V and 5 bases from J, with 18 bases between. The CDR3 here is CASSPLEWGGTEAFF. The DNA of the CDR3 is TGCGCCAGCAGCCCACTCGAGTGGGGCGGTACTGAAGCTTTCTTT. The variable domain in full, completed from reference TRBV5-1 and TRBJ1-1, reads KAGVTQTPRYLIKTRGQQVTLSCSPISGHRSVSWYQQTPGQGLQFLFEYFSETQRNKGNFPGRFSGRQFSNSRSEMNVSTLELGDSALYLCASSPLEWGGTEAFFGQGTRLTVV.

The V gene is TRBV27, the J gene TRBJ1-4; TRBD1 agrees at 9 bases. The CDR3 totals 15 residues. Germline assignment: CDR1 MNHEY and CDR2 SMNVEV (reference sequence). The junction had 10 bases not matched to a gene; V was cut back by 6 bases and J by 8 bases. Written as DNA, the CDR3 is TGTGCCAGCAGCCGTACCGGGACAGGGCAGGAAAAACTGTTTTTT. Protein sequence: CASSRTGTGQEKLFF.

This chain joins TRBV11-2 and TRBJ2-7, with D unclear. The germline gives CDR1 SGHAT, CDR2 FQNNGV. Trimming took 3 bases from V and 3 from J, leaving 9 bases between them. The CDR3 spans 13 residues. The CDR3 DNA reads TGTGCCAGCAGCTTTGTGTCGGGCTACGAGCAGTACTTC. Translation gives CASSFVSGYEQYF.

V gene TRBV6-1 combines with J gene TRBJ1-1; D uncertain. The CDR3 totals 14 residues. The germline CDR1 and CDR2 sequences are MNHNS and SASEGT. V was clipped by 1 base and J by 1 base, with 7 bases between them. The CDR3 DNA follows: TGTGCCAGCAGTGAAGACCCGGGGAACACTGAAGCTTTCTTT. Encoded protein: CASSEDPGNTEAFF.

The rearrangement uses TRBV28 and TRBJ1-3, with 7 bases fitting TRBD1. This CDR3 is built from 16 residues. Germline V gene lookup returns CDR1 MDHEN and CDR2 SYDVKM. Germline trimming cut 9 bases from V and 0 bases from J; bases unmatched to any gene: 11. The CDR3 spells CASIGDRLSSGNTIYF. In DNA form, the CDR3 reads TGTGCCAGTATAGGGGACAGACTTTCCTCTGGAAACACCATATATTTT. Supplemented by reference TRBV28 and TRBJ1-3, the full variable domain reads DVKVTQSSRYLVKRTGEKVFLECVQDMDHENMFWYRQDPGLGLRLIYFSYDVKMKEKGDIPEGYSVSREKKERFSLILESASTNQTSMYLCASIGDRLSSGNTIYFGEGSWLTVV.

The chain employs TRBV9 and TRBJ1-2; D gene uncertain. This CDR3 has 14 residues. Germline-derived CDR1 and CDR2 are SGDLS and YYNGEE. V was clipped by 0 bases and J by 8 bases, with 14 bases between them. The CDR3, as DNA: TGTGCCAGCAGCGTAGCTAACACAGCTCAGGGCTACACCTTC. It encodes CASSVANTAQGYTF.

The genes are TRBV2 and TRBJ1-4; D remains ambiguous. V lost 7 bases, J lost 2 bases, and 11 bases lay in between. Germline-derived CDR1 and CDR2 are SNHLY and FYNNEI. This CDR3 contains 14 residues. CDR3 bases: TGTGCCAGCAAAGACGGCCGGACTAATGAAAAACTGTTTTTT. This encodes CASKDGRTNEKLFF.

This chain uses TRBV10-3 with TRBJ2-5; 8 bases agree with TRBD1. Trimming removed 5 bases from V and 1 base from J; junction bases left unmatched: 6. The CDR3 extends over 15 amino acids. Looked up from germline, CDR1 is ENHRY and CDR2 is SYGVKD. CDR3 amino acids: CAISSGQGPQETQYF. The CDR3 region has the DNA TGTGCCATCAGTTCCGGACAGGGTCCCCAAGAGACCCAGTACTTC.

V and J are TRBV6-5 and TRBJ1-2, with 11 bases aligning to TRBD1. The CDR3 extends over 13 amino acids. V gave up 5 bases and J gave up 14 bases; unmatched junction bases: 10. The germline V gene has CDR1 MNHEY and CDR2 SVGAGI. CDR3 in DNA: TGTGCCAGCAGTCTCGGACAGGGGGCCCTTGAAACCTTC. As protein: CASSLGQGALETF.

The chain uses TRBV28 and TRBJ1-4; TRBD1 might be the D (5 bases). Trimming took off 10 bases at V and 7 bases at J, with 16 bases between the two ends. Germline-derived CDR1 and CDR2 are MDHEN and SYDVKM. The CDR3 runs to 13 residues. CDR3 protein: CATHTGVGEKLFF. The CDR3, as DNA: TGTGCCACCCATACGGGGGTGGGTGAAAAACTGTTTTTT.

The chain carries TRBV27 and TRBJ2-2, with 13 bases fitting TRBD2. V was pared by 6 bases and J by 3 bases, with 22 bases of the junction left unmatched. Germline values: CDR1 MNHEY, CDR2 SMNVEV (reference sequence). CDR3 size: 22 residues. In DNA form, the CDR3 reads TGTGCCAGCAGCCGACCGTCCACCCGGACTAGCGGGAGAAACCCGGACACCGGGGAGCTGTTTTTT. Residues: CASSRPSTRTSGRNPDTGELFF.

V gene TRBV19 combines with J gene TRBJ2-1, with D hard to call. The V gene's germline CDR1 is LNHDA and CDR2 SQIVND (reference sequence). The CDR3 totals 16 residues. Trimming removed 7 bases at V and 3 bases at J, with 19 bases between. The CDR3 nucleotides are TGTGCCAGTATCAAAAAGGATGAAGATATCTACAATGAGCAGTTCTTC. Its translation: CASIKKDEDIYNEQFF.

V usage is TRBV13 and J usage is TRBJ1-6; 7 bases agree with TRBD1. Germline V CDR1 and CDR2: PRHDT, FYEKMQ (reference sequence). The CDR3 is 15 residues long. The V and J ends lost 4 bases and 10 bases, in that order; junction bases with no gene match: 10. DNA of the CDR3: TGTGCCAGCAGCTCGGGACAGAAGCCCAGGTCACCCCTCCACTTT. It translates to CASSSGQKPRSPLHF.